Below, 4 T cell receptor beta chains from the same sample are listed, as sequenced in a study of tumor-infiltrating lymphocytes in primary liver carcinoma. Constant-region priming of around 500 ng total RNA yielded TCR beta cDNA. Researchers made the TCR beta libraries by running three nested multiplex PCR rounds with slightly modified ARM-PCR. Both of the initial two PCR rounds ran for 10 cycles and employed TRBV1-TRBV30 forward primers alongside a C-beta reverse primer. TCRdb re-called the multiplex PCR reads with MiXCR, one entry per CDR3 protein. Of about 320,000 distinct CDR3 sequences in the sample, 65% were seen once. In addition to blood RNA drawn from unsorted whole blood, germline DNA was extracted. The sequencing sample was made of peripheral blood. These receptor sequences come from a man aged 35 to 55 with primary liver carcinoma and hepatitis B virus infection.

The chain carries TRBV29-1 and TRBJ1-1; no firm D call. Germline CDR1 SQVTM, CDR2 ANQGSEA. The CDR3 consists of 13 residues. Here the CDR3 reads CRAQSQKNTEAFF. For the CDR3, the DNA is TGCAGGGCCCAGAGCCAGAAGAACACTGAAGCTTTCTTT.

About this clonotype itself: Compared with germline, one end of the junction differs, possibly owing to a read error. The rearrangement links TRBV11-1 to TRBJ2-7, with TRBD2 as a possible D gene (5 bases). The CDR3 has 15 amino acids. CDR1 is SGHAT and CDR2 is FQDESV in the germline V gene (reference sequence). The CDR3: CASSLEISGSGEQYF. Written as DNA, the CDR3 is TGCGCCAGCAGCTTAGAGATTTCAGGTTCGGGAGAGCAGTACTTC.

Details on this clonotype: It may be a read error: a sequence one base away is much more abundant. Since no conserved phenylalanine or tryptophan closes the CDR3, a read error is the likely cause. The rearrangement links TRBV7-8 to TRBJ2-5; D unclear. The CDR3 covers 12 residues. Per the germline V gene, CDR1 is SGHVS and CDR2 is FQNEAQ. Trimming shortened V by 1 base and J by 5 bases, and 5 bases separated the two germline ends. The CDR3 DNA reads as TGTGCCAGCAGCTTAGTCTGGGAGACCCAGTACTCC. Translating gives CASSLVWETQYS.

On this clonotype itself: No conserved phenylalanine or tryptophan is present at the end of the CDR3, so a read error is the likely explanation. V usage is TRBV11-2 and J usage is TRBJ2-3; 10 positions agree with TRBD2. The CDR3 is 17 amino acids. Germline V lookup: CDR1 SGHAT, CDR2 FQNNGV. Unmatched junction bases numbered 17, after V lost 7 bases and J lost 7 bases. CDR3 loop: CASTDQVSSGSSNTQYL. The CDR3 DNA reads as TGTGCCAGCACCGACCAGGTGTCTAGCGGGAGCTCAAATACGCAGTATTTG.